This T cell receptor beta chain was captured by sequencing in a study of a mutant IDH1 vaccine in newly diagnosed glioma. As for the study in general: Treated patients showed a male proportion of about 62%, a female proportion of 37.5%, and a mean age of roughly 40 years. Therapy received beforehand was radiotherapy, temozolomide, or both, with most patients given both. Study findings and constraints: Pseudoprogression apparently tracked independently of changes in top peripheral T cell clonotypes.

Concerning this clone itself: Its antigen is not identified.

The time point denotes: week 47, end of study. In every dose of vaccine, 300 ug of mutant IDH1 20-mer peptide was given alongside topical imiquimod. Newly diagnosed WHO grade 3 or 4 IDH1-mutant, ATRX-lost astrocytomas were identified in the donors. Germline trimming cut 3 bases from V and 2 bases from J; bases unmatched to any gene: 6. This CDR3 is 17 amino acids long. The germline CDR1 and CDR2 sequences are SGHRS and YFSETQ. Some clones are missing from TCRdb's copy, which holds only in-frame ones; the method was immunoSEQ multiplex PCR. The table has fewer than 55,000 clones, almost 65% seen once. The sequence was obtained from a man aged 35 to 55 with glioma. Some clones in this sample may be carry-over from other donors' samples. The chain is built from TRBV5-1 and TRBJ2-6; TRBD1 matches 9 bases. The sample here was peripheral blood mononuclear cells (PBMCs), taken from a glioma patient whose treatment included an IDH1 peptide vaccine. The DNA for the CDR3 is TGCGCCAGCAGCTGGGACAGGGCGGCGGCTGGGGCCAACGTCCTGACTTTC. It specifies CASSWDRAAAGANVLTF.